This TCR beta chain was captured by sequencing in a study of blood T cell repertoires in COVID-19. As for the study in general: Whether acute or convalescent, the COVID-19 samples came from the United States, Italy and Spain.

V was cut by 2 bases and J by 2 bases, with 12 bases left in between. This CDR3 has 15 amino acids. The germline V gene has CDR1 MNHNS and CDR2 SASEGT. Methods used by the authors: Estimation of nucleated cell counts relied on the amplification of reference gene primers. The table came from immunoSEQ multiplex PCR; TCRdb's copy has only in-frame clones and leaves some out. V and J calls and clone size are copied from that table; D and trimming were computed from the DNA. The table records approximately 670,000 clones, around 90% of them present only once. Sequencing was performed on peripheral blood. The TCR originated in a woman aged 18-29 years with acute or convalescent COVID-19. The chain combines TRBV6-1 with TRBJ1-1, with D uncertain. CDR3 amino acids: CASSEMRGQNTEAFF. DNA of the CDR3: TGTGCCAGCAGTGAAATGCGGGGTCAAAACACTGAAGCTTTCTTT.